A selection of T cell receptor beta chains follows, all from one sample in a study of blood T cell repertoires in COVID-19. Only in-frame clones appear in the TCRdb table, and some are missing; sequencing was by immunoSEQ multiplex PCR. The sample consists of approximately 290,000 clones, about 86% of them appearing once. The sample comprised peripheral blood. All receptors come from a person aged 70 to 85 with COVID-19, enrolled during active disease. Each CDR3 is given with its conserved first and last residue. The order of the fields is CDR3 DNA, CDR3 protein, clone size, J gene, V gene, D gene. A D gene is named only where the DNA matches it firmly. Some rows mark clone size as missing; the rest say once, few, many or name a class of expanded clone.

TGTGCCAGCAGCCGTGGCCGAGGGCAGAGGAACTCCTACAATGAGCAGTTCTTC,CASSRGRGQRNSYNEQFF,-,TRBJ2-1,TRBV7-3,-
TGTGCCAGCAGCCAAGACAGGGATAATTCACCCCTCCACTTT,CASSQDRDNSPLHF,few,TRBJ1-6,TRBV3-1/TRBV3-2,-
TGTGCCAGTAGGTTGGGGGCGGACGAAGCTTTCTTT,CASRLGADEAFF,-,TRBJ1-1,TRBV19,-
TGTGCCAGCAGTTCCAGGGATCGTTCACCCCTCCACTTT,CASSSRDRSPLHF,-,TRBJ1-6,TRBV25-1,-
TGTGCCAGCAGCTGGGGGGGACTAGCGCCCACCGGGGAGCTGTTTTTT,CASSWGGLAPTGELFF,-,TRBJ2-2,TRBV5-4,TRBD2
TGTGCCAGCAGTTTAAGGACAGCCCAAACTTTAAACTATGGCTACACCTTC,CASSLRTAQTLNYGYTF,few,TRBJ1-2,TRBV28,-
TGTGCCAGCAGTTACAAGTTCGGTCAGCCCCAGCATTTT,CASSYKFGQPQHF,-,TRBJ1-5,TRBV6-2/TRBV6-3,-
TGTGCCAGCAGCCAAGATAACGTCAAGGAGGCTTTCTTT,CASSQDNVKEAFF,-,TRBJ1-1,TRBV14,-
TGTGCCAGCAGCCCTCCGGGACAGGGGGCTTCTGGCTACACCTTC,CASSPPGQGASGYTF,-,TRBJ1-2,TRBV7-9,TRBD1
TGTGCCAGCCTCGACAGGCTGATAAATGGCTACACCTTC,CASLDRLINGYTF,-,TRBJ1-2,TRBV21-1,-
TGTGCCACCAGTGATTCAGCGGGACAGGTACTAGGTGAGCAGTTCTTC,CATSDSAGQVLGEQFF,-,TRBJ2-1,TRBV24-1,-
TGTGCCAGCAGTGAAAGGCTAGCGGGAGTCGCCAATGAGCAGTTCTTC,CASSERLAGVANEQFF,-,TRBJ2-1,TRBV2,TRBD2
TGTGCCAGCAGCTTAGGAGCAGGCCGCTACGAGCAGTACTTC,CASSLGAGRYEQYF,-,TRBJ2-7,TRBV7-9,-
TGTGCCAGCAGCCCTTGGTGGGATAACAGGGGGTGGAACTATGGCTACACCTTC,CASSPWWDNRGWNYGYTF,once,TRBJ1-2,TRBV5-6,TRBD1
TGTGCCAGCAGCCTGGGCGGGGGCAATGAGCAGTTCTTC,CASSLGGGNEQFF,-,TRBJ2-1,TRBV9,TRBD2
TGTGCCAGCAGCGTTGTCGGGTACGAGCAGTACTTC,CASSVVGYEQYF,-,TRBJ2-7,TRBV28,-